The next 9 T cell receptor beta chains were all read from a single sample in a study of blood T cell repertoires in COVID-19. TCRdb's copy holds only in-frame clones and misses some; the assay was immunoSEQ multiplex PCR. The sample lists approximately 100,000 clones, approximately 70% seen once, with approximately 6.3% in the top ten. The sample taken for sequencing was peripheral blood. These receptor sequences come from a man older than 75 with acute or convalescent COVID-19.

This rearrangement joins TRBV30 to TRBJ1-4; a weak D match, TRBD1 (5 bases). V dropped 1 base and J dropped 5 bases, with 11 bases sitting between them. CDR3 length: 14 amino acids. Germline CDR1 and CDR2: GTSNPN and SVGIG (reference sequence). The CDR3 sequence is CAWSETGLNEKLFF. The CDR3 bases are TGTGCCTGGAGTGAAACAGGATTAAATGAAAAACTGTTTTTT.

The genes are TRBV3-1 (or the pseudogene TRBV3-2) and TRBJ2-5; 12 bases line up with TRBD2. The germline gives CDR1 LGHDT, CDR2 YNNKEL (reference sequence). The J segment lost 5 bases and the V segment lost 4 bases, leaving 8 bases of the junction unmatched. CDR3 size: 16 residues. This CDR3 reads CASSRWTSGTRETQYF. The CDR3 DNA reads TGTGCCAGCAGCCGCTGGACTAGCGGGACCCGGGAGACCCAGTACTTC.

This chain uses TRBV6-5 with TRBJ2-4, with a possible D match to TRBD2 (6 bases). V gave up 2 bases and J gave up 0 bases, with 11 bases separating them. Germline-derived CDR1 and CDR2 are MNHEY and SVGAGI. This CDR3 comprises 16 residues. The CDR3 DNA reads as TGTGCCAGCAGTTACGGAGGGGAAGGAGCCAAAAACATTCAGTACTTC. Protein: CASSYGGEGAKNIQYF.

This chain connects TRBV28 to TRBJ1-5; D uncertain. The CDR3 consists of 14 residues. The germline V and J ends were trimmed by 5 bases and 6 bases, with 14 bases remaining between them. Germline V lookup: CDR1 MDHEN, CDR2 SYDVKM. Written as DNA, the CDR3 is TGTGCCAGCAGTATCGGGCCGGGGAGTCAGCCCCAGCATTTT. It is translated as CASSIGPGSQPQHF.

The chain employs TRBV28 and TRBJ2-7; TRBD2 agrees at 11 bases. CDR3 size: 17 residues. The germline V gene encodes CDR1 MDHEN and CDR2 SYDVKM. The V segment lost 2 bases and the J segment 0 bases; nucleotides outside the gene matches: 6. The CDR3 nucleotides read TGTGCCAGCAGTTTAGCCGCCGGGACTAGCGGCTCCTACGAGCAGTACTTC. Residues: CASSLAAGTSGSYEQYF.

V is TRBV19 and J is TRBJ2-3, with TRBD2 as a possible D gene (7 bases). With 7 bases removed from V and 7 bases from J, the gap between germline ends came to 24 bases. This CDR3 contains 16 residues. Germline assignment: CDR1 LNHDA and CDR2 SQIVND (reference sequence). CDR3 DNA sequence: TGTGCCAGTAACGAGAGGGGGGGATCCCTGGTGAATACGCAGTATTTT. Protein: CASNERGGSLVNTQYF.

In DNA form, the CDR3 reads TGTGCCAGCAGCAAATTAGGCTCAACGAGGCACAATCAGCCCCAGCATTTT. Amino acid sequence: CASSKLGSTRHNQPQHF. The gene calls are TRBV21-1 and TRBJ1-5. TRBV21-1 counts as a pseudogene. This CDR3 spans 17 amino acids.

The V call is TRBV28, the J call TRBJ2-5, with D hard to call. Germline V gives CDR1 MDHEN, CDR2 SYDVKM. CDR3 length equals 13 residues. V was cut by 7 bases and J by 2 bases, with 11 bases left in between. CDR3 region: CASMRAGQETQYF. CDR3 in DNA: TGTGCCAGCATGCGAGCAGGTCAAGAGACCCAGTACTTC.

This chain connects TRBV4-2 to TRBJ2-3; D is possibly TRBD2 (5 bases). V was pared by 8 bases and J by 2 bases, with 17 bases between. The CDR3 runs 15 residues. Germline V gene lookup returns CDR1 LGHNA and CDR2 YNFKEQ. CDR3 nucleotides: TGTGCCAGCCACCATTTGGGAGAGCACACAGATACGCAGTATTTT. This sequence encodes CASHHLGEHTDTQYF.